This TCR beta chain was identified during a study of a mutant IDH1 vaccine in newly diagnosed glioma (dated by TCRdb to about 2021). Study-level background: Eight vaccinations were administered to patients in weeks 1, 3, 5, 7, 11, 15, 19 and 23, corresponding to visits V03 through V10. Longitudinal TCRB deep sequencing was performed for fewer than 30 treated patients wherever samples were available for exploratory analyses. Peripheral blood was drawn at six visits: V03 (baseline), V05, V07, V10, V12 and V13. Vaccination started 4-6 weeks after radiotherapy alone, or was given together with temozolomide cycles in the groups whose treatment included chemotherapy. Of the approximately 35 treated patients, approximately 62% were male and around 40% were female, and the mean age was 40.4 years. Before enrollment, most patients had been given radiochemotherapy with temozolomide as standard therapy, while the rest had received either radiotherapy alone or temozolomide alone.

Reading the label with the study, this specimen's time point is: week 11, during vaccination. A 20-mer mutant IDH1 peptide at 300 micrograms in Montanide made up each vaccine dose, which was injected subcutaneously together with topical imiquimod. The donors had newly diagnosed IDH1-mutant astrocytomas of WHO grade 3 or 4 that showed loss of nuclear ATRX. The samples were drawn from NOA16, a multicentre, single-arm, open-label phase I trial in Germany that tested a mutant IDH1 peptide vaccine in humans for the first time. Genomic DNA for TCRB sequencing was isolated from EDTA blood with the DNeasy Blood and Tissue Kit. To prepare the library, the immunoSEQ multiplex PCR assay was applied. The hsTCRB Kit was used according to the manufacturer's protocol to amplify rearranged TCR beta chain sequences. TCRB libraries were sequenced on an Illumina MiSeq. The authors' pipeline ran thus. The kit vendor's proprietary platform handled demultiplexing, trimming and gene mapping. TCRdb re-hosts the immuneACCESS table, in-frame sequences only. Its copies lack some clones; in the studies checked, an unresolved V gene accounts for under half of them, and the cause for the rest is not known. The DNA was the basis for D and trimming; V, J and clone size are from that table. The sample yields around 25,000 clones; about 80% were counted once. The ten largest clones represent approximately 9.5% of the sample.

As concerns this clone: No cognate antigen has been identified for it. The record has no base qualities; no much larger clone is one base away.

The CDR3 has 13 amino acids, counting the end cysteine and phenylalanine. The kept DNA is CDR3 alone, 39 bases in frame from the first base. Germline trimming: 4 bases from V, 9 bases from J; junction bases outside gene matches: 7. The germline V gene supplies CDR1 SGHTS and CDR2 YDEGEE. The paper's findings and limits, for the study overall: Availability determined which PBMC samples were chosen for TCRB deep sequencing. The authors stated that sample limitations prevented analyses of patient blood samples from being reproduced. Vaccine-induced immune responses across multiple MHC alleles were detected in 85% to 95% of patients. Pseudoprogression appeared unrelated to alterations in the top peripheral T cell clonotypes detected by TCRB sequencing.

In this chain, TRBV5-8 is recombined with TRBJ2-3, and 8 bases in between align with TRBD1. The clonotype was recovered from a woman aged 18-29 years with glioma. Sequencing used PBMCs, obtained from a glioma patient whose treatment included an IDH1 peptide vaccine. The nucleotides read TGTGCCAGCAGCAACGGGGACAGGCTAACGCAGTATTTT. This sequence encodes CASSNGDRLTQYF.